This is a list of T cell receptor beta chains from one sample in a study of early T cells in non-severe SARS-CoV-2 infection. Each CDR3 protein is one row after TCRdb ran MiXCR on the 5' RACE reads. The sample holds some 38,000 distinct CDR3 sequences, roughly 4.8% seen once. Sequencing input: whole blood. These receptors were collected from an adult who was a healthcare worker with PCR-confirmed SARS-CoV-2 infection or an uninfected control (not recorded which). The CDR3 runs from the conserved cysteine through the conserved F or W. The D gene is left open where the match is weak. Rows give clone size only sometimes, using once, few, many, or a class for an expanded clone.

d_call j_call cdr3_length clone_size v_call cdr3_nt cdr3_aa
. TRBJ2-6 18 . TRBV6-1 TGTGCCAGCAGGGCCACCGGGACAAAAAGGTCTGGGGCCAACGTCCTGACTTTC CASRATGTKRSGANVLTF
. TRBJ2-3 15 . TRBV18 TGTGCCAGCTCACCACAGGTAGCGGATCCTGGTACGCAGTATTTT CASSPQVADPGTQYF
. TRBJ2-1 11 many TRBV6-5 TGTGCCAGCAGTAGGGGAGTTGAGCAGTTCTTC CASSRGVEQFF
TRBD1 TRBJ2-6 14 many TRBV6-2/TRBV6-3 TGTGCCAGCAGTCCCTCGACAGGGGATGGCGTCCTGACTTTC CASSPSTGDGVLTF
. TRBJ2-7 14 many TRBV6-1 TGTGCCAGCAGTGAAGATAACCAGATCTACGAGCAGTACTTC CASSEDNQIYEQYF
. TRBJ2-7 12 many TRBV29-1 TGCAGCGCCGGGTACTCCGCGGGCGAGCAGTACTTC CSAGYSAGEQYF
. TRBJ1-3 16 many TRBV4-1 TGCGCCAGCAGCCAAGTGGTACGGGTTTCTGGAAACACCATATATTTT CASSQVVRVSGNTIYF
. TRBJ2-3 15 many TRBV7-2 TGTGCCAGCAGCTTACCCCCCACGAACACAGATACGCAGTATTTT CASSLPPTNTDTQYF
. TRBJ2-3 14 many TRBV6-4 TGTGCCAGCAGTGCCGGGGGGCGCGGAGATACGCAGTATTTT CASSAGGRGDTQYF
. TRBJ1-2 12 many TRBV3-1 TGTGCCAGCAGCCAGGGGGCCGATGGCTACACCTTC CASSQGADGYTF
. TRBJ1-6 15 many TRBV7-2 TGTGCCAGCAGCCCGTCCGGGACCCACTTTTCACCCCTCCACTTT CASSPSGTHFSPLHF
. TRBJ1-1 12 many TRBV30 TGTGCCTGGAGTCGCTGGAGTACTGAAGCTTTCTTT CAWSRWSTEAFF
. TRBJ1-1 15 many TRBV30 TGTGCCTGGAGATCCCTCGGCAGACTCATGCCGAAAGCTTTCTTT CAWRSLGRLMPKAFF
. TRBJ2-2 13 many TRBV3-1 TGTGCCAGCAGCCAGCGAGAGGTCGGGGAGCTGTTTTTT CASSQREVGELFF
. TRBJ2-7 12 . TRBV27 TGTGCCAGCAGTTATCCGGGTAAAGAGCAGTACTTC CASSYPGKEQYF
. TRBJ2-7 11 . TRBV29-1 TGCAGCGCCGGAGGGGAGATCGAGCAGTACTTC CSAGGEIEQYF
TRBD2 TRBJ2-1 16 many TRBV12-3/TRBV12-4 TGTGCCAGCAGCCGCTTTAAGGTAGCGGGGTTCAATGAGCAGTTCTTC CASSRFKVAGFNEQFF
. TRBJ2-3 17 many TRBV4-1 TGCGCCAGCAGCCAAGATCTTTCGTTACTAGCTCCAGATACGCAGTATTTT CASSQDLSLLAPDTQYF
. TRBJ2-1 15 many TRBV6-1 TGTGCCAGCAGTGACGCGGGACTCCTTTACAATGAGCAGTTCTTC CASSDAGLLYNEQFF
. TRBJ1-2 15 . TRBV29-1 TGCAGCGTTGAGGGTGCAGGACTAGAGGGCACATTATACACCTTC CSVEGAGLEGTLYTF
. TRBJ1-1 12 many TRBV2 TGTGCCAGCAGTGTCGAGATAGCTGAAGCTTTCTTT CASSVEIAEAFF
. TRBJ2-1 15 many TRBV11-2 TGTGCCAGCAGCTCGTGGGGGGCCGGCAACAATGAGCAGTTCTTC CASSSWGAGNNEQFF
TRBD1 TRBJ2-1 17 few TRBV2 TGTGCCAGCAGTGATCATGAGGGACAGGGGGCATTCAATGAGCAGTTCTTC CASSDHEGQGAFNEQFF